The 24 T cell receptor beta chains listed next were all sequenced from one sample in a study of cytomegalovirus exposure and HLA in healthy donors. 60 Vbeta and 13 Jbeta primers were used in PCR. Sequencing used immunoSEQ multiplex PCR; TCRdb keeps in-frame clones, though not all of them. The sample shows 100,000 or so clones, roughly 81% of them seen only once. The sequenced sample consisted of PBMCs. These receptors all stem from a man in his forties in good health and CMV-seronegative.

This clone has only a few counts. This chain uses TRBV6-4 with TRBJ2-3; 9 bases are shared with TRBD2. CDR3 length: 18 amino acids. Germline CDR1 is MRHNA and CDR2 is SNTAGT. The V gene end was trimmed by 0 bases and the J gene end by 3 bases; junction bases not matched to a gene: 10. CDR3 sequence (DNA): TGTGCCAGCAGTGACTCCCCCCCAGCGGGGGGCACGACAGATACGCAGTATTTT. Encoded protein: CASSDSPPAGGTTDTQYF.

The V gene is TRBV19, the J gene TRBJ2-7, with 7 positions matching TRBD1. J gave up 6 bases and V 5 bases, and 13 bases lay outside the gene matches. The CDR3 is 15 residues long. Looked up from germline, CDR1 is LNHDA and CDR2 is SQIVND (reference sequence). This CDR3 is CASSLKTGFGTEQYF. DNA for the CDR3: TGTGCCAGTAGTCTTAAGACAGGGTTCGGTACCGAGCAGTACTTC.

This sequence joins TRBV5-1 and TRBJ2-3; possibly TRBD2 for D (6 bases). Deletions cut 0 bases from V and 2 bases from J, with 10 bases between. Germline V gives CDR1 SGHRS, CDR2 YFSETQ. This CDR3 is 15 amino acids long. CDR3 amino acids: CASSLVGDFTDTQYF. The CDR3 DNA reads TGCGCCAGCAGCTTGGTAGGGGACTTCACAGATACGCAGTATTTT.

There are a few counts of this clone. CDR3 nucleotides: TGTGCCAGCAGTGAATTGGCGGGGCAAGATACGCAGTATTTT. Translated: CASSELAGQDTQYF. The V gene is TRBV6-1, the J gene TRBJ2-3, with a possible D match to TRBD2 (6 bases). V was trimmed by 2 bases and J by 5 bases, leaving 11 bases between them. Per germline, CDR1 MNHNS and CDR2 SASEGT. CDR3 length: 14 amino acids.

This chain uses TRBV5-1 with TRBJ2-5, with 7 positions matching TRBD2. The DNA end favors TRBJ2-7, so the J call may be wrong. CDR1 and CDR2 (germline): SGHRS, YFSETQ. This CDR3 contains 15 residues. DNA for the CDR3: TGCGCCAGCAGGGGGGGGGACGGTCACACCTACGAGCAGTACTTC. Translated: CASRGGDGHTYEQYF.

The rearrangement links TRBV15 to TRBJ2-7; D is undetermined. Germline CDR1 LNHNV, CDR2 YYDKDF (reference sequence). The CDR3 sequence is 15 residues long. Between the trimmed V and J ends, which lost 0 bases and 2 bases, there was a span of 11 bases. Here the CDR3 DNA reads TGTGCCACCAGCAGAGATTATACAGAGACCTACGAGCAGTACTTC. Translation gives CATSRDYTETYEQYF.

The chain has TRBV5-1 and TRBJ1-4; TRBD1 might be the D (6 bases). Germline V lookup: CDR1 SGHRS, CDR2 YFSETQ. V was trimmed by 2 bases and J by 11 bases, leaving 16 bases between them. The CDR3 contains 14 residues. The CDR3 here is CASSLGGDDTKLFF. CDR3 bases: TGCGCCAGCAGCTTAGGGGGTGACGATACTAAACTGTTTTTT.

The V and J genes are TRBV5-1 and TRBJ2-7; 7 bases agree with TRBD1. This CDR3 is built from 12 residues. Trimming removed 6 bases from V and 5 bases from J; junction bases left unmatched: 5. Germline V lookup: CDR1 SGHRS, CDR2 YFSETQ. CDR3 region: CASTADRDEQYF. The CDR3 nucleotides are TGCGCCAGCACGGCTGACAGGGACGAGCAGTACTTC.

The rearrangement joins TRBV7-6 to TRBJ2-1; 7 positions agree with TRBD1. CDR3 length: 18 residues. V dropped 5 bases and J dropped 4; count of bases not matched to a gene: 17. The V gene's germline CDR1 is SGHVS and CDR2 FNYEAQ. CDR3 region: CASSRPAGRDREYNEQFF. The CDR3 bases are TGTGCCAGCAGCCGGCCGGCCGGCCGGGACAGAGAATACAATGAGCAGTTCTTC.

The chain uses TRBV19 and TRBJ2-6, with D unresolved. CDR3 length: 13 residues. The V gene's germline CDR1 is LNHDA and CDR2 SQIVND (reference sequence). The V and J ends lost 8 bases and 2 bases respectively, with 7 bases between them. CDR3 coding DNA: TGTGCCAGTCGAGATACTGGGGCCAACGTCCTGACTTTC. Translated: CASRDTGANVLTF.

The J gene is TRBJ1-1, the V gene TRBV4-1, with 7 bases aligning to TRBD1. V lost 3 bases and J lost 2; bases outside the gene matches: 6. Germline values: CDR1 MGHRA, CDR2 YSYEKL. The CDR3 consists of 15 residues. The CDR3 here is CASSQLTGANTEAFF. The CDR3 bases are TGCGCCAGCAGCCAGTTAACAGGGGCCAACACTGAAGCTTTCTTT.

Turning to this clone: Other DNA sequences in this sample translate to the same CDR3. The chain is built from TRBV5-1 and TRBJ1-1; D is unresolved. The CDR3 totals 14 residues. The V and J ends lost 0 bases and 1 base respectively, with 7 bases between them. Per germline, CDR1 SGHRS and CDR2 YFSETQ. Here the CDR3 DNA reads TGCGCCAGCAGCTTGGTCGGCGGGAACACTGAAGCTTTCTTT. It yields the protein CASSLVGGNTEAFF.

V and J are TRBV4-3 and TRBJ1-4; possible D gene TRBD1, 5 bases. V lost 0 bases to trimming and J lost 5 bases, with 10 bases between them. From germline, CDR1 is LGHNA and CDR2 YSLEER. There are 15 residues in the CDR3. As DNA, the CDR3 is TGCGCCAGCAGCCAAGATCAGGGAGGGAATGAAAAACTGTTTTTT. It encodes CASSQDQGGNEKLFF.

V usage is TRBV5-8 and J usage is TRBJ2-7; maybe TRBD1 (6 bases). This CDR3 region has 12 residues. The ends were cut back, 2 bases at V and 5 bases at J, with 8 bases in the middle. Germline CDR1 is SGHTS and CDR2 is YDEGEE. The CDR3 here is CASSFPGDEQYF. The CDR3 DNA follows: TGTGCCAGCAGCTTCCCAGGGGACGAGCAGTACTTC.

This chain joins TRBV9 and TRBJ2-3; D unclear. V lost 1 base and J lost 5, with 14 bases in between. CDR1 is SGDLS, CDR2 YYNGEE, per germline. The CDR3 totals 15 residues. The CDR3 DNA reads TGTGCCAGCAGCGTAACCCCACAGACCAAAGATACGCAGTATTTT. This encodes CASSVTPQTKDTQYF.

J is TRBJ1-5 and V is TRBV21-1; TRBD1 is the table's D call and was not checked against the DNA. TRBV21-1 is labeled a pseudogene. This CDR3 is 18 amino acids long. The CDR3 DNA follows: TGTGCCAGCAGCTGGGACAGGGGGCGCGGGTATAGCAATCAGCCCCAGCATTTT. It encodes CASSWDRGRGYSNQPQHF.

The chain couples TRBV2 to TRBJ1-2; D is unclear. V shed 0 bases and J shed 2 bases, with 7 bases lying between them. The CDR3 spans 14 residues. Germline V CDR1 and CDR2: SNHLY, FYNNEI. The CDR3 nucleotides are TGTGCCAGCAGTGAAGCGCGGCAGAACTATGGCTACACCTTC. Its protein is CASSEARQNYGYTF.

This clone was picked up one time. V gene TRBV2 combines with J gene TRBJ2-7; maybe TRBD1 (6 bases). V was pared by 3 bases and J by 2 bases, with 8 bases between. This CDR3 is built from 13 residues. Looked up from germline, CDR1 is SNHLY and CDR2 is FYNNEI. CDR3 sequence reads: CASSDPGAYEQYF. The CDR3 DNA sequence: TGTGCCAGCAGTGATCCAGGGGCCTACGAGCAGTACTTC.

This clone was seen once. The rearrangement links TRBV5-6 to TRBJ2-2; the match to TRBD1 covers 7 bases. Trimming at V came to 4 bases and at J to 2 bases, leaving 14 bases not matched to a gene. The CDR3 extends over 18 amino acids. From germline, CDR1 is SGHDT and CDR2 YYEEEE. CDR3 residues: CASSLFRRDSLNTGELFF. CDR3 bases: TGTGCCAGCAGCCTTTTTCGCCGGGACAGCCTAAACACCGGGGAGCTGTTTTTT.

V is TRBV5-1 and J is TRBJ2-3, with 9 bases that match TRBD1. CDR1 SGHRS and CDR2 YFSETQ come from the germline V gene. V lost 4 bases to trimming and J lost 5 bases; unmatched junction nucleotides: 5. This CDR3 contains 14 residues. The CDR3 bases are TGCGCCAGCAGCAAGGACAGGGGCGGAGATACGCAGTATTTT. Translation: CASSKDRGGDTQYF.

The CDR3 bases are TGTGCCTGGAGTGTACGGGGGGCCCAAGGGGAGACCCAGTACTTC. Translating it yields CAWSVRGAQGETQYF. The V and J genes are TRBV30 and TRBJ2-5, with D possibly being TRBD2 (7 bases). The CDR3 extends over 15 amino acids. The germline V gene has CDR1 GTSNPN and CDR2 SVGIG (reference sequence). Trimming cost V 0 bases and J 5 bases, with 16 bases left between them. Variable domain in full (rest from reference TRBV30 and TRBJ2-5): SQTIHQWPATLVQPVGSPLSLECTVEGTSNPNLYWYRQAAGRGLQLLFYSVGIGQISSEVPQNLSASRPQDRQFILSSKKLLLSDSGFYLCAWSVRGAQGETQYFGPGTRLLVL.

The V and J genes are TRBV6-6 and TRBJ1-1; TRBD1 agrees at 8 bases. CDR1 and CDR2 (germline): MNHNY, SVGAGI (reference sequence). The CDR3 has 13 residues. Losses at the gene ends were 4 bases for V and 4 bases for J; bases not matched to a gene: 2. CDR3 residues: CASSSTGGTEAFF. The CDR3 bases are TGTGCCAGCAGTTCCACAGGGGGCACTGAAGCTTTCTTT.

The rearrangement links TRBV27 to TRBJ1-5, with TRBD1 identical over 8 bases. CDR3 length equals 15 residues. CDR1 MNHEY and CDR2 SMNVEV come from the germline V gene (reference sequence). The V and J ends lost 6 bases and 4 bases, in that order; junction bases with no gene match: 8. The CDR3 DNA follows: TGTGCCAGCAGGATCGGACAGGGATCAAATCAGCCCCAGCATTTT. Translating gives CASRIGQGSNQPQHF.

J is TRBJ1-2 and V is TRBV7-3; maybe TRBD1 (6 bases). Germline CDR1 SGHTA, CDR2 FQGTGA. V was clipped by 3 bases and J by 7 bases, with 12 bases between them. The CDR3 has 13 amino acids. CDR3 in amino acids: CASSFQTGAGYTF. For the CDR3, the DNA is TGTGCCAGCAGCTTCCAGACAGGTGCTGGCTACACCTTC.